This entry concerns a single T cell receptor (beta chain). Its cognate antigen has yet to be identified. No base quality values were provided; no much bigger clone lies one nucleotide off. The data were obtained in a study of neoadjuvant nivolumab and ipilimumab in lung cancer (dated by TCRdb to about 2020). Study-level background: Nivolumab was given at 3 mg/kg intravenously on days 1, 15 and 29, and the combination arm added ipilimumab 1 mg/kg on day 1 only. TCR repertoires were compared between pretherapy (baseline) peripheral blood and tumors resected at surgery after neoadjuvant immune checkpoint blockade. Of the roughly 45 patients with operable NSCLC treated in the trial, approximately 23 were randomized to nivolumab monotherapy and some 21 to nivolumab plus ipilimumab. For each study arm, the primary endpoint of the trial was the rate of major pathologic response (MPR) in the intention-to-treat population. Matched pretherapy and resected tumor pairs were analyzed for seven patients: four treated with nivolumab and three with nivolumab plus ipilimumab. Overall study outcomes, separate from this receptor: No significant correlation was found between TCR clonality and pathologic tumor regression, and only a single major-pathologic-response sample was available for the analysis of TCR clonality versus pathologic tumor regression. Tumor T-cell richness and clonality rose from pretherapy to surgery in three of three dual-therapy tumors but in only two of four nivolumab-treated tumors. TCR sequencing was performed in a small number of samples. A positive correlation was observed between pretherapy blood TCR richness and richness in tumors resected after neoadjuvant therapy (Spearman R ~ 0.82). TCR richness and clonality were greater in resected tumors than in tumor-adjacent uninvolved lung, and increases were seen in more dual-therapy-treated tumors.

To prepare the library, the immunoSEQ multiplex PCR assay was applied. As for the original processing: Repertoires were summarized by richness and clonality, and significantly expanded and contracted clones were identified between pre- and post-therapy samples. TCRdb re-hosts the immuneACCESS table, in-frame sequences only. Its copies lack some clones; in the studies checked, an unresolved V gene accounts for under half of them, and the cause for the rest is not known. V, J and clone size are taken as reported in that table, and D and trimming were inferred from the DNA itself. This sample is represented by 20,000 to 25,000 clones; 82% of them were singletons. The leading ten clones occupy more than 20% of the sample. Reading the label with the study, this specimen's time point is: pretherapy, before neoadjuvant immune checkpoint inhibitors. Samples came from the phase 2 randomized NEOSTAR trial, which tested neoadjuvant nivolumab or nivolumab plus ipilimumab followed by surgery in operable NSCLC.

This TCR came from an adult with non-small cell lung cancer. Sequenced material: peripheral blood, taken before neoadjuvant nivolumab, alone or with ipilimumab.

The nucleotides read TGTGCCAGCAGTGAGGAGGCTACGAGGGCTGATTCCTCTGGAAACACCATATATTTT. Its product reads: CASSEEATRADSSGNTIYF. The sequence is built from TRBV2 and TRBJ1-3; no D gene can be assigned with confidence. From cysteine to phenylalanine, the CDR3 is 19 amino acids long. Only the CDR3 DNA stays, 57 bases, in frame from base 1. The CDR1 and CDR2 encoded by the germline V gene are SNHLY and FYNNEI. V loses 3 bases of germline sequence and J loses 0 bases, and the interval between the two ends is 21 bases.